This T cell receptor beta chain is from a study of CD8 T cells in Susac syndrome. The CDR3 extends over 11 amino acids. V lost 4 bases to trimming and J lost 1 base, with 1 base between them. The germline V gene has CDR1 SGHVS and CDR2 FNYEAQ. Patients with Susac syndrome met diagnostic criteria defined recently for definite or probable disease. cDNA came from roughly 0.53 to 1 ug RNA primed by random hexamers. Each CDR3 protein gets one entry after TCRdb re-called the immunoSEQ multiplex PCR reads with MiXCR. The sample has approximately 120,000 distinct CDR3 sequences; around 96% are singletons. The chain employs TRBV7-6 and TRBJ2-5; D remains unclear. This receptor was taken from a human donor with Susac syndrome. The sample consisted of CD8+ T cells from PBMCs. The chain's CDR3 is CASSSQETQYF. For the CDR3, the DNA is TGTGCCAGCAGCTCCCAAGAGACCCAGTACTTC.